The 5 T cell receptor beta chains below come from one sample, sequenced in a study of graft-versus-host responses after intestinal transplantation. The repertoire was sequenced with immunoSEQ multiplex PCR; TCRdb's copy has only in-frame clones and lacks some. The sample shows more than 3,500 clones, 77% of them seen only once. Once graft tissue had been processed, intraepithelial and lamina propria lymphocytes were released. This sample comprised ileum tissue, obtained 9 days after transplant. All receptors derive from a human patient who received an intestinal transplant, so some T cells may come from the graft donor.

This chain links TRBV5-4 with TRBJ2-7; 7 bases align to TRBD2. Per the germline V gene, CDR1 is SGHNT and CDR2 is YYREEE (reference sequence). J was trimmed by 4 bases and V by 2 bases; bases with no gene match: 12. This CDR3 is 16 amino acids long. For the CDR3, the DNA is TGTGCCAGCAGCTTAAAAAGCGGGGCCGGGACTTACGAGCAGTACTTC. Translation: CASSLKSGAGTYEQYF.

The V gene is TRBV6-4, the J gene TRBJ2-3; D might be TRBD1 (5 bases). V lost 2 bases and J lost 2, with 8 bases in between. The CDR3 runs 14 residues. Germline V gives CDR1 MRHNA, CDR2 SNTAGT. The CDR3 here is CASSDGGATDTQYF. The CDR3 DNA follows: TGTGCCAGCAGTGACGGTGGGGCCACAGATACGCAGTATTTT.

This clone occurred once. The chain uses TRBV4-1 and TRBJ1-4; no reliable D call. Germline V lookup: CDR1 MGHRA, CDR2 YSYEKL. The CDR3 contains 18 residues. Trimming removed 0 bases at V and 0 bases at J, with 14 bases between. In DNA, the CDR3 is TGCGCCAGCAGCCAAGATATATTTGACGGCGCAACTAATGAAAAACTGTTTTTT. Amino acid sequence: CASSQDIFDGATNEKLFF.

This sequence joins TRBV7-9 and TRBJ2-3, with TRBD1 as a possible D gene (6 bases). This CDR3 has 18 residues. Germline V gene lookup returns CDR1 SEHNR and CDR2 FQNEAQ (reference sequence). V lost 4 bases and J lost 3, with 23 bases in between. The CDR3: CASSSNLPDRGKTDTQYF. As DNA, the CDR3 is TGTGCCAGCAGCTCCAACTTACCGGACAGAGGGAAGACAGATACGCAGTATTTT.

V and J are TRBV11-3 and TRBJ1-3; D call uncertain. The V gene's germline CDR1 is SGHNT and CDR2 YENEEA. With 0 bases removed from V and 0 bases from J, the gap between germline ends came to 12 bases. CDR3 length: 17 residues. In DNA, the CDR3 is TGTGCCAGCAGCTTAGATCAACACAGCTTCTCTGGAAACACCATATATTTT. It is translated as CASSLDQHSFSGNTIYF.